Below are 2 T cell receptor beta chains sequenced from a single sample in a study of graft-versus-host responses after intestinal transplantation. The antigens these receptors bind are not known. This table comes from immunoSEQ multiplex PCR, and its TCRdb copy is limited to in-frame clones, with some not included. The table shows 45,000 to 65,000 clones, with almost 95% occurring only once. The sequences come from unstimulated CD4+ T cells sorted from spleen or lymph node cells, collected before transplant. All receptors derive from a human donor who was the organ donor for an intestinal transplant.

The chain combines TRBV10-1 with TRBJ2-4; the D call may be TRBD1 or TRBD2 (5 bases each). CDR1 and CDR2 from the germline V gene are WNHNN and SYGVQD (reference sequence). Deletions cut 6 bases from V and 7 bases from J, with 13 bases between. CDR3 length equals 13 residues. The CDR3 DNA follows: TGCGCCAGCAGCGGTGAAGGGGAGAACATTCAGTACTTC. Residues: CASSGEGENIQYF.

The J gene is TRBJ2-2, the V gene TRBV10-2; maybe TRBD2 (6 bases). Trimming shortened V by 8 bases and J by 0 bases, and 13 bases separated the two germline ends. Germline V gives CDR1 WSHSY, CDR2 SAAADI. This CDR3 spans 15 amino acids. This chain's CDR3 is CASAGSAANTGELFF. DNA for the CDR3: TGCGCCAGCGCGGGGTCGGCAGCGAACACCGGGGAGCTGTTTTTT.